The TCR beta chain described here comes from a study of cytomegalovirus exposure and HLA in healthy donors. Primers included in the PCR were 60 Vbeta and 13 Jbeta primers. Sequencing used immunoSEQ multiplex PCR; TCRdb keeps in-frame clones, though not all of them. The sample gives over 150,000 clones, roughly 80% of which show up once; roughly 9% is in the top ten. The germline V gene has CDR1 SGHRS and CDR2 YFSETQ. This CDR3 region has 14 residues. With V trimmed by 7 bases and J by 0 bases, 5 bases remained unmatched. The sample taken for sequencing was PBMCs. The clonotype comes from a man younger than 30 in good health and CMV-seropositive. This chain uses TRBV5-1 with TRBJ2-3; 7 nucleotides match TRBD1. The CDR3 region is CASLQGPSTDTQYF. CDR3 coding DNA: TGCGCCAGCCTACAGGGGCCTAGCACAGATACGCAGTATTTT.